Shown below are 21 T cell receptor beta chains from a single sample sequenced in a study of shared clonotypes between healthy human individuals. TCRdb keeps only in-frame clones here, not all; method: immunoSEQ multiplex PCR. The sample yields just under 95,000 clones, almost 70% seen once. Sequenced material: memory CD8+ T cells sorted from blood. Subset specified: CD45RO+ cells pooled with CCR7-negative TemRA cells. These receptors originate from a man aged 25 to 40 in good health.

V and J are TRBV19 and TRBJ2-1; D remains ambiguous. Deletions cut 3 bases from V and 12 bases from J, with 12 bases between. Germline loops: CDR1 LNHDA, CDR2 SQIVND (reference sequence). The CDR3 length is 12 residues. The CDR3 DNA follows: TGTGCCAGTAGTATCCTCCCGGGCGTGCAGTTCTTC. Translating it yields CASSILPGVQFF.

The rearrangement uses TRBV6-5 and TRBJ2-2, with 7 bases fitting TRBD2. Germline V gives CDR1 MNHEY, CDR2 SVGAGI. The CDR3 runs 14 residues. With 8 bases clipped from V and 7 bases from J, the junction kept 10 bases outside the gene matches. The CDR3 sequence: CASFMGGPVGELFF. As DNA, the CDR3 is TGTGCCAGCTTTATGGGAGGGCCGGTCGGGGAGCTGTTTTTT.

The chain couples TRBV5-6 to TRBJ1-1, with D perhaps matching TRBD1 (5 bases). CDR1 and CDR2 from the germline V gene are SGHDT and YYEEEE. This CDR3 has 13 amino acids. V lost 4 bases, J lost 1 base, and 8 bases lay in between. The CDR3 DNA is TGTGCCAGCAGCCTAAGGGGGAACACTGAAGCTTTCTTT. Translation: CASSLRGNTEAFF.

The chain joins TRBV25-1 to TRBJ1-4; 7 bases are shared with TRBD1. The CDR3 covers 18 residues. Per the germline V gene, CDR1 is MGHDK and CDR2 is SYGVNS. Trimming at V came to 2 bases and at J to 2 bases, leaving 11 bases not matched to a gene. As DNA, the CDR3 is TGTGCCAGCAGTGAAACCACAGGGGCAGCAGCTACTAATGAAAAACTGTTTTTT. Its protein is CASSETTGAAATNEKLFF.

This clone was seen only once. The chain recombines TRBV19 with TRBJ2-7; D is undetermined. Per the germline V gene, CDR1 is LNHDA and CDR2 is SQIVND (reference sequence). Deletions cut 2 bases from V and 0 bases from J, with 8 bases between. This CDR3 spans 14 amino acids. This CDR3 is CASSIRSSSYEQYF. The CDR3 region has the DNA TGTGCCAGTAGTATAAGATCGAGCTCCTACGAGCAGTACTTC.

The V and J genes are TRBV27 and TRBJ2-2; D may be TRBD2 (6 bases). Between the trimmed V and J ends, which lost 8 bases and 7 bases, there was a span of 23 bases. Germline CDR1 is MNHEY and CDR2 is SMNVEV (reference sequence). The length of the CDR3 is 16 residues. The CDR3 DNA sequence: TGTGCCAGCGGTGGGAAGGAGGGACCCTTCGTCGGGGAGCTGTTTTTT. It yields the protein CASGGKEGPFVGELFF.

This clone was observed once. V and J are TRBV25-1 and TRBJ2-1, with TRBD2 matching 9 bases. V was pared by 3 bases and J by 8 bases, with 2 bases of the junction left unmatched. Looked up from germline, CDR1 is MGHDK and CDR2 is SYGVNS. The CDR3 has 13 amino acids. CDR3 residues: CASSEGTSHEQFF. Written as DNA, the CDR3 is TGTGCCAGCAGTGAGGGGACTAGCCATGAGCAGTTCTTC.

In its sample, this clone was seen once. The chain links TRBV30 to TRBJ2-2, with TRBD2 identical over 9 bases. Losses at the gene ends were 4 bases for V and 6 bases for J; bases not matched to a gene: 3. Germline CDR1 and CDR2: GTSNPN and SVGIG (reference sequence). CDR3 length: 13 residues. This CDR3 is CAWTSSGAGELFF. CDR3 in DNA: TGTGCCTGGACTTCTAGCGGGGCCGGGGAGCTGTTTTTT.

This clone was observed a few times. The J gene is TRBJ2-3, the V gene TRBV19; unclear D gene. CDR1 is LNHDA, CDR2 SQIVND, per germline (reference sequence). The CDR3 totals 11 residues. The germline V and J ends were trimmed by 6 bases and 3 bases, with 4 bases remaining between them. CDR3 sequence (DNA): TGTGCCAGTAGCTGGACAGATACGCAGTATTTT. Its translation is CASSWTDTQYF.

The chain employs TRBV12-2 and TRBJ2-6; the table's D call, TRBD2, was not checked against the DNA. TRBV12-2 is a recognized pseudogene. This CDR3 region has 15 residues. CDR3: CASRSSGKGANVLTF. The CDR3 nucleotides are TGTGCAAGTCGCTCTTCGGGAAAGGGGGCCAACGTCCTGACTTTC.

The V and J genes are TRBV5-4 and TRBJ2-4, with 10 bases aligning to TRBD2. Germline-derived CDR1 and CDR2 are SGHNT and YYREEE (reference sequence). This CDR3 region has 16 residues. V lost 4 bases and J lost 7; bases outside the gene matches: 11. CDR3 DNA: TGTGCCAGCAGCCTCAGAGCGGGAGGGCCGGAGAACATTCAGTACTTC. Its protein product is CASSLRAGGPENIQYF.

The chain recombines TRBV10-1 with TRBJ2-1, with TRBD2 identical over 8 bases. The germline V gene has CDR1 WNHNN and CDR2 SYGVQD (reference sequence). V trimming: 6 bases; J trimming: 7 bases; junction bases outside the gene matches: 17. The CDR3 covers 17 residues. CDR3 residues: CASRVGPSSGRGNEQFF. In DNA, the CDR3 is TGCGCCAGCAGGGTGGGTCCCTCCAGCGGGAGAGGGAATGAGCAGTTCTTC.

V usage is TRBV2 and J usage is TRBJ2-7; D not resolved. V shed 7 bases and J shed 1 base, with 5 bases lying between them. Germline V CDR1 and CDR2: SNHLY, FYNNEI. This CDR3 is 11 amino acids long. CDR3 DNA sequence: TGTGCCAGCACTGGATCCTACGAGCAGTACTTC. As protein: CASTGSYEQYF.

This clone came up a few times. CDR3 in DNA: TGTGCCAGCTCAGGAATAGCCTACGAGCAGTACTTC. This gives the protein CASSGIAYEQYF. This chain links TRBV28 with TRBJ2-7; D is ambiguous. CDR3 length equals 12 residues. Germline V gene sequence: CDR1 MDHEN, CDR2 SYDVKM. V shed 8 bases and J shed 2 bases, with 10 bases lying between them.

A word on this clone: Other DNA sequences of this sample code for an identical CDR3. V is TRBV28 and J is TRBJ2-1; no clear D. The germline V gene has CDR1 MDHEN and CDR2 SYDVKM. Deletions cut 3 bases from V and 8 bases from J, with 5 bases between. This CDR3 is 11 amino acids long. CDR3 sequence reads: CASSFFYEQFF. Written as DNA, the CDR3 is TGTGCCAGCAGTTTTTTTTATGAGCAGTTCTTC.

The chain employs TRBV28 and TRBJ1-5; D call uncertain. CDR3 length: 14 amino acids. Germline values: CDR1 MDHEN, CDR2 SYDVKM. Trimming removed 5 bases at V and 0 bases at J, with 8 bases between. The CDR3 DNA reads as TGTGCCAGCAGTCCTGGGTTTAGCAATCAGCCCCAGCATTTT. This translates into CASSPGFSNQPQHF.

This sequence joins TRBV7-1 and TRBJ2-5; TRBD2 agrees at 10 bases. TRBV7-1 is an open reading frame, and its role is uncertain. J was trimmed by 5 bases and V by 5 bases; bases with no gene match: 14. The CDR3 sequence is 17 residues long. CDR3 DNA sequence: TGTGCCAGCAGCCCCAGGACTAGCGGATTTTTCGGGGAGACCCAGTACTTC. Its protein product is CASSPRTSGFFGETQYF.

This clone has only a few counts. V gene TRBV10-2 combines with J gene TRBJ2-5, with 8 bases identical to TRBD1. Per germline, CDR1 WSHSY and CDR2 SAAADI. CDR3 length: 15 amino acids. Trimming took 6 bases from V and 3 from J; bases not matched to a gene: 9. CDR3 DNA: TGCGCCAGCAGCTCCGACAGGGGCTGGGAAGAGACCCAGTACTTC. Translation: CASSSDRGWEETQYF.

The chain employs TRBV18 and TRBJ1-3, with D possibly TRBD1 on 6 matching bases. The V end lost 4 bases, the J end lost 1 base, and 8 bases lay between the germline ends. The CDR3 extends over 14 amino acids. Per the germline V gene, CDR1 is KGHSH and CDR2 is LQKENI. In nucleotides, the CDR3 is TGTGCCAGCTCACTACAGGGATCTGGAAACACCATATATTTT. Encoded protein: CASSLQGSGNTIYF.

This sequence joins TRBV7-9 and TRBJ2-1; TRBD2 aligns across 9 bases. With V trimmed by 4 bases and J by 3 bases, 4 bases remained unmatched. This CDR3 region has 15 residues. Germline V gene data show CDR1 as SEHNR and CDR2 as FQNEAQ (reference sequence). CDR3 sequence reads: CASSSIAGDYNEQFF. In nucleotides, the CDR3 is TGTGCCAGCAGCTCCATAGCGGGAGACTACAATGAGCAGTTCTTC.

This sequence joins TRBV29-1 and TRBJ2-7; 7 bases are shared with TRBD1. This CDR3 has 14 amino acids. Germline V CDR1 and CDR2: SQVTM, ANQGSEA. V dropped 4 bases and J dropped 4; count of bases not matched to a gene: 10. In nucleotides, the CDR3 is TGCAGCGTTGTTCCCCGGGACAGTTTGTACGAGCAGTACTTC. Translated, it gives CSVVPRDSLYEQYF.